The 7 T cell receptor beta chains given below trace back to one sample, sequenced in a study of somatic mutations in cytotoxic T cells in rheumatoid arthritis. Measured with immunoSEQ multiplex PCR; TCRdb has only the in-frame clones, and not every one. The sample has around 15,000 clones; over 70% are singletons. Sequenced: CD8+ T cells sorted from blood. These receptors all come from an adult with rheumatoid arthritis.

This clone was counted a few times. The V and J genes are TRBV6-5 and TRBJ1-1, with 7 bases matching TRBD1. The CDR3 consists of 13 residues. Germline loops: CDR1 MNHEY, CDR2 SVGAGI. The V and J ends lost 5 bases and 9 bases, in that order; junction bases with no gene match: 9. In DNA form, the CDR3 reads TGTGCCAGCAGTCGACAGGGAGGGTCTAAAGCTTTCTTT. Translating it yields CASSRQGGSKAFF.

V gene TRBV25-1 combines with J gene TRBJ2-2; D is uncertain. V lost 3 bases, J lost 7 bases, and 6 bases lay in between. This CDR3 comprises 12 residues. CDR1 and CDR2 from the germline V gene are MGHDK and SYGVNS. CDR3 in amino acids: CASSEGVGELFF. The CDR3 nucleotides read TGTGCCAGCAGTGAGGGTGTCGGGGAGCTGTTTTTT.

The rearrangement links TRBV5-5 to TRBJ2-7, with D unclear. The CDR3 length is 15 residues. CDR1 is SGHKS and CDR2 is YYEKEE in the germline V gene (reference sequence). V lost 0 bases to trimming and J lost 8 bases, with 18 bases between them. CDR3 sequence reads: CASSLASNSMLKQYF. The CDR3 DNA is TGTGCCAGCAGCTTGGCAAGCAACTCGATGCTGAAGCAGTACTTC. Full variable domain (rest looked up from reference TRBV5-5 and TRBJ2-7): DAGVTQSPTHLIKTRGQQVTLRCSPISGHKSVSWYQQVLGQGPQFIFQYYEKEERGRGNFPDRFSARQFPNYSSELNVNALLLGDSALYLCASSLASNSMLKQYFGPGTRLTVT.

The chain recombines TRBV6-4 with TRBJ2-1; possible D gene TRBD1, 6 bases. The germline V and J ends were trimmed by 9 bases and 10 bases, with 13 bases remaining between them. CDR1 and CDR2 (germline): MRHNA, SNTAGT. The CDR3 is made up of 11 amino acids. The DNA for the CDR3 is TGTGCCAGGGGGCAGGGGATCGAGCAGTTCTTC. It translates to CARGQGIEQFF.

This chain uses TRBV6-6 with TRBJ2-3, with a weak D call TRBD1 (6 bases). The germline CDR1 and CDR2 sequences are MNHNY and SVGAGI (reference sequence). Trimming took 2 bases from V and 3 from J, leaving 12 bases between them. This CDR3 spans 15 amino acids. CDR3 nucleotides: TGTGCCAGCAGTTACACCAAGGGGGAGACAGATACGCAGTATTTT. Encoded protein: CASSYTKGETDTQYF.

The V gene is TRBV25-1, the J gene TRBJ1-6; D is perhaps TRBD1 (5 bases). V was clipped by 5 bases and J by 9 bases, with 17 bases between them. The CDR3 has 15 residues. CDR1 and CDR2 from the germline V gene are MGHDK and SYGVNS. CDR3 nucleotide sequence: TGTGCCAGCAGTCCCGTAGGGGTCGCAGGTTCACCCCTCCACTTT. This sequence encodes CASSPVGVAGSPLHF.

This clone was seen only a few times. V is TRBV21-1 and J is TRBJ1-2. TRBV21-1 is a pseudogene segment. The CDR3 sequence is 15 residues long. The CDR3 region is CASSPTRWGEHGYTF. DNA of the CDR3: TGTGCCAGCAGCCCTACACGGTGGGGGGAGCATGGCTACACCTTC.